This TCR beta chain stems from a study of blood T cells in healthy people across ages. Study findings and constraints: TCR beta diversity per million T cells fell roughly linearly with age. Strong correlation existed between TCR beta diversity and naive T cell percentage. When set beside aged donors, long-lived donors presented more naive CD4+ cells and higher diversity.

This clonotype was seen a few times. Its cognate antigen is unknown. A sample-barcoded 5' primer and a J-beta primer mix were used in a second PCR of roughly 7 to 12 cycles. All cDNA molecules were each tagged by a template-switch adaptor with 12 random nucleotides. TCRdb processed the 5' RACE reads anew with MiXCR; each CDR3 protein has one entry. The table shows over 1.5 million distinct CDR3 sequences, with 49% occurring only once. The CDR3 sequence is 16 residues long. V lost 2 bases, J lost 8 bases, and 10 bases stayed unmatched. In germline, CDR1 is MNHEY, CDR2 SVGAGI. The rearrangement joins TRBV6-5 to TRBJ2-1, with 9 bases lining up with TRBD2. The source material was blood. The sequence was collected from a woman aged 40 to 49 in good health. The CDR3 loop reads CASSYREAGGGDEQFF. Written as DNA, the CDR3 is TGTGCCAGCAGTTACAGAGAAGCGGGGGGTGGGGATGAGCAGTTCTTC.